This entry concerns a single T cell receptor (beta chain). The sample comes from a study of blood T cell repertoires in COVID-19. On the study more broadly: Samples taken during acute and convalescent COVID-19 were collected in the United States, Italy and Spain.

The CDR3 is made up of 16 amino acids. The germline V gene encodes CDR1 LGHNA and CDR2 YSLEER. Trimming shortened V by 0 bases and J by 2 bases, and 10 bases separated the two germline ends. Produced via immunoSEQ multiplex PCR; TCRdb's table is partial and in-frame only. The table lists fewer than 50,000 clones, approximately 80% of them singletons, with about 14% in the top ten. The material sequenced was peripheral blood. This chain connects TRBV4-3 to TRBJ2-2; D is unclear. This clonotype was obtained from a human donor in a cohort sampled during active COVID-19. The CDR3 loop is CASSQDRITNTGELFF. DNA for the CDR3: TGCGCCAGCAGCCAAGACAGGATTACAAACACCGGGGAGCTGTTTTTT.